These 15 T cell receptor beta chains were all obtained from the same sample, sequenced in a study of T cell changes during pregnancy in multiple sclerosis. This table comes from immunoSEQ multiplex PCR, and its TCRdb copy is limited to in-frame clones, with some not included. The table includes about 32,000 clones, about 88% detected once. The sample in question was CD8+ T cells from peripheral blood mononuclear cells, obtained in the third trimester of pregnancy. The receptors shown here come from a female donor with multiple sclerosis, enrolled in a pregnancy study.

J is TRBJ1-1 and V is TRBV28; a possible D gene is TRBD1 (6 bases). Looked up from germline, CDR1 is MDHEN and CDR2 is SYDVKM. The CDR3 is made up of 11 amino acids. Between the trimmed V and J ends, which lost 6 bases and 6 bases, there was a span of 8 bases. CDR3 loop: CASRYRAEAFF. The DNA of the CDR3 is TGTGCCAGCAGATACAGGGCTGAAGCTTTCTTT.

The chain links TRBV4-1 to TRBJ2-7; 10 nucleotides align to TRBD2. With 3 bases clipped from V and 3 bases from J, the junction kept 2 bases outside the gene matches. Germline assignment: CDR1 MGHRA and CDR2 YSYEKL. The CDR3 spans 14 residues. The CDR3 DNA sequence: TGCGCCAGCAGCCAGTCTAGCGGGAGCTACGAGCAGTACTTC. It yields the protein CASSQSSGSYEQYF.

This clone was counted a few times. This chain uses TRBV15 with TRBJ1-1, with D hard to call. The ends were cut back, 1 base at V and 4 bases at J, with 13 bases in the middle. Per the germline V gene, CDR1 is LNHNV and CDR2 is YYDKDF (reference sequence). The CDR3 length is 15 residues. CDR3 nucleotides: TGTGCCACCAGCAGAGCTCGGGAATCCATCACTGAAGCTTTCTTT. Residues: CATSRARESITEAFF.

The chain combines TRBV30 with TRBJ1-6, with 9 bases matching TRBD1. The CDR3 is 16 amino acids. Germline V gives CDR1 GTSNPN, CDR2 SVGIG (reference sequence). Losses at the gene ends were 3 bases for V and 8 bases for J; bases not matched to a gene: 11. CDR3 DNA: TGTGCCTGGAGGGGGGGGACAGGGACCGAGGATTCACCCCTCCACTTT. Translated, it gives CAWRGGTGTEDSPLHF.

As DNA, the CDR3 is TGTGCCAGCAGTTTGCCTAGACAGGTCAATCAGCCCCAGCATTTT. Amino acid sequence: CASSLPRQVNQPQHF. V usage is TRBV28 and J usage is TRBJ1-5, with D maybe TRBD1 (6 bases). Germline loops: CDR1 MDHEN, CDR2 SYDVKM. Deletions cut 3 bases from V and 3 bases from J, with 12 bases between. This CDR3 contains 15 residues.

V gene TRBV2 combines with J gene TRBJ2-7; 7 bases align to TRBD2. The CDR3 has 14 residues. From germline, CDR1 is SNHLY and CDR2 FYNNEI. V lost 2 bases and J lost 4; bases outside the gene matches: 5. The CDR3 loop is CASSEIGRRYEQYF. The DNA for the CDR3 is TGTGCCAGCAGTGAAATCGGGAGGAGGTACGAGCAGTACTTC. Combining the CDR3 with reference TRBV2 and TRBJ2-7 gives the whole variable domain EPEVTQTPSHQVTQMGQEVILRCVPISNHLYFYWYRQILGQKVEFLVSFYNNEISEKSEIFDDQFSVERPDGSNFTLKIRSTKLEDSAMYFCASSEIGRRYEQYFGPGTRLTVT.

The CDR3 loop reads CASSLVKGGKETQYF. In nucleotides, the CDR3 is TGTGCCAGCAGCTTGGTAAAAGGCGGGAAAGAGACCCAGTACTTC. The rearrangement links TRBV7-9 to TRBJ2-5, with D tentatively TRBD2 (6 bases). Trimming removed 3 bases at V and 3 bases at J, with 14 bases between. There are 15 residues in the CDR3. Per the germline V gene, CDR1 is SEHNR and CDR2 is FQNEAQ (reference sequence).

The rearrangement links TRBV5-4 to TRBJ1-2; 7 bases align to TRBD1. The V gene's germline CDR1 is SGHNT and CDR2 YYREEE (reference sequence). V shed 3 bases and J 4 bases; nucleotides not matched to a gene: 6. This CDR3 is built from 14 residues. CDR3 loop: CASSSEGQSYGYTF. CDR3 nucleotides: TGTGCCAGCAGCTCTGAGGGACAGTCCTATGGCTACACCTTC.

This chain links TRBV27 with TRBJ2-7; D possibly corresponds to TRBD2 (5 bases). CDR1 is MNHEY and CDR2 is SMNVEV in the germline V gene (reference sequence). The length of the CDR3 is 15 residues. The V end lost 6 bases, the J end lost 5 bases, and 20 bases lay between the germline ends. DNA for the CDR3: TGTGCCAGCAGGGGAATTGACTATCTAGCCGACGAGCAGTACTTC. Amino acid sequence: CASRGIDYLADEQYF.

The chain carries TRBV9 and TRBJ1-2; D perhaps matches TRBD1 (6 bases). The CDR3 has 15 amino acids. Germline loops: CDR1 SGDLS, CDR2 YYNGEE. V dropped 0 bases and J dropped 4 bases, with 13 bases sitting between them. The CDR3 DNA follows: TGTGCCAGCAGCGTAGGGACAGCACCTAGCTATGGCTACACCTTC. Translating it yields CASSVGTAPSYGYTF.

V and J are TRBV5-4 and TRBJ2-7; 9 bases align to TRBD2. Germline CDR1 SGHNT, CDR2 YYREEE (reference sequence). The CDR3 totals 13 residues. V lost 9 bases and J lost 5; bases outside the gene matches: 9. CDR3 DNA: TGTGCCACCCAGTTGTTAGCGGGAGACGAGCAGTACTTC. Amino acids: CATQLLAGDEQYF.

The rearrangement joins TRBV9 to TRBJ2-7; D may be TRBD1 (5 bases). CDR1 is SGDLS and CDR2 is YYNGEE in the germline V gene. V was trimmed by 0 bases and J by 3 bases, leaving 16 bases between them. The CDR3 loop spans 16 amino acids. Written as DNA, the CDR3 is TGTGCCAGCAGCGTAGCCTCCGACAGCGTATTCTACGAGCAGTACTTC. This encodes CASSVASDSVFYEQYF.

The V and J genes are TRBV5-4 and TRBJ2-7; D perhaps matches TRBD1 (5 bases). The V gene lost 4 bases and the J gene lost 5 bases, with 19 bases spanning the gap. The CDR3 is 15 amino acids. The germline V gene has CDR1 SGHNT and CDR2 YYREEE (reference sequence). The CDR3 loop reads CASSNGQVGLHEQYF. DNA for the CDR3: TGTGCCAGCAGCAACGGACAAGTTGGGCTCCACGAGCAGTACTTC.

This clone was recorded only once. This chain links TRBV9 with TRBJ2-1, with no clear D. V was clipped by 0 bases and J by 3 bases, with 7 bases between them. CDR1 and CDR2 (germline): SGDLS, YYNGEE. The CDR3 consists of 14 residues. The DNA of the CDR3 is TGTGCCAGCAGCGTAGATGGCAACTACAATGAGCAGTTCTTC. Translation: CASSVDGNYNEQFF.

The V call is TRBV5-1, the J call TRBJ2-2, with 8 bases lining up with TRBD1. The V gene end was trimmed by 0 bases and the J gene end by 5 bases; junction bases not matched to a gene: 6. The length of the CDR3 is 16 residues. Germline CDR1 reads SGHRS; CDR2 reads YFSETQ. In DNA form, the CDR3 reads TGCGCCAGCAGCTTGGACGGACAGGGAGGAACCGGGGAGCTGTTTTTT. Translation: CASSLDGQGGTGELFF.